The 15 T cell receptor beta chains below were found in one sample sequenced in a study of vaccination and CD4 T cells after COVID-19. Time point: late sampling 161 to 241 days after vaccination in a few convalescent patients. Described treatment: approximately nine-day PBMC culture with coronavirus spike peptide pools or control peptides (ViraFEST assay). Antigens of these TCRs are unknown. Oncomine TCR Beta short-read sequencing was applied to DNA from cultured CD4+ T cells. In TCRdb, the PCR reads were re-called with MiXCR into one record per CDR3 protein. The sample carries about 21,000 distinct CDR3 sequences, about half recorded once. Sequenced material: CD4+ T cells from blood, cultured in vitro, taken about 7 months after SARS-CoV-2 vaccination. The receptors derive from a human donor who had recovered from COVID-19.

This clonotype was found a few times. The J gene is TRBJ1-1, the V gene TRBV7-8; D not certain. Germline CDR1 SGHVS, CDR2 FQNEAQ. V was trimmed by 3 bases and J by 5 bases, leaving 7 bases between them. This CDR3 spans 12 amino acids. The CDR3 loop is CASSFSGTEAFF. The CDR3 region has the DNA TGTGCCAGCAGCTTTTCGGGGACTGAAGCTTTCTTT.

This sequence joins TRBV20-1 and TRBJ2-3; no clear D. This CDR3 is 15 amino acids long. Trimming took 2 bases from V and 2 from J, leaving 14 bases between them. Per the germline V gene, CDR1 is DFQATT and CDR2 is SNEGSKA (reference sequence). CDR3 coding DNA: TGCAGTGCTAGATCCCAGCTGGGCAACACAGATACGCAGTATTTT. It translates to CSARSQLGNTDTQYF.

The chain couples TRBV24-1 to TRBJ2-3; D is unclear. Per germline, CDR1 KGHDR and CDR2 SFDVKD. Between the trimmed V and J ends, which lost 1 base and 1 base, there was a span of 5 bases. CDR3 size: 14 residues. The CDR3 loop reads CATSDFYGTDTQYF. The DNA for the CDR3 is TGTGCCACCAGTGATTTCTATGGCACAGATACGCAGTATTTT.

The V call is TRBV7-8, the J call TRBJ2-3; either TRBD1 or TRBD2 may fit D (6 bases each). The CDR3 runs to 14 residues. In germline, CDR1 is SGHVS, CDR2 FQNEAQ. V lost 5 bases to trimming and J lost 6 bases, with 15 bases between them. CDR3 bases: TGTGCCAGCAGCCCTGACAGGACTACGGATACGCAGTATTTT. Translated: CASSPDRTTDTQYF. Looking up the rest from reference TRBV7-8 and TRBJ2-3 gives the full variable domain: GAGVSQSPRYKVAKRGQDVALRCDPISGHVSLFWYQQALGQGPEFLTYFQNEAQLDKSGLPSDRFFAERPEGSVSTLKIQRTQQEDSAVYLCASSPDRTTDTQYFGPGTRLTVL.

The chain carries TRBV20-1 and TRBJ2-7, with D tentatively TRBD2 (7 bases). The CDR3 runs 13 residues. CDR1 is DFQATT, CDR2 SNEGSKA, per germline (reference sequence). V gave up 7 bases and J gave up 6 bases, with 19 bases separating them. The CDR3 sequence: CSVRGGWALEQYF. The CDR3 nucleotides are TGCAGTGTAAGGGGGGGTTGGGCCCTCGAGCAGTACTTC.

This clonotype turned up a few times. The chain uses TRBV20-1 and TRBJ1-2, with 10 bases aligning to TRBD1. V dropped 4 bases and J dropped 1; count of bases not matched to a gene: 12. This CDR3 has 17 residues. Germline CDR1 and CDR2: DFQATT and SNEGSKA (reference sequence). CDR3 sequence reads: CSATGSGTGAGNYGYTF. CDR3 in DNA: TGCAGTGCTACGGGATCCGGGACAGGGGCCGGTAACTATGGCTACACCTTC.

V usage is TRBV18 and J usage is TRBJ1-5, with D hard to call. The V end was cut by 3 bases, the J end by 4 bases, with 10 bases between. The CDR3 is made up of 14 amino acids. Germline V gene sequence: CDR1 KGHSH, CDR2 LQKENI. The CDR3 region is CASSPDMTNQPQHF. The CDR3 nucleotides are TGTGCCAGCTCACCCGACATGACTAATCAGCCCCAGCATTTT.

The rearrangement joins TRBV6-5 to TRBJ1-1; tentative D call: TRBD1 (6 bases). Germline CDR1 is MNHEY and CDR2 is SVGAGI. V lost 0 bases and J lost 11, with 13 bases in between. The CDR3 length is 13 residues. Written as DNA, the CDR3 is TGTGCCAGCAGTTACTCCGGGGGCTTTGGGGCTTTCTTT. Translated: CASSYSGGFGAFF.

The chain has TRBV6-5 and TRBJ2-5; D perhaps matches TRBD1 (5 bases). Germline V gives CDR1 MNHEY, CDR2 SVGAGI. The CDR3 has 16 residues. V was cut by 2 bases and J by 8 bases, with 21 bases left in between. The CDR3 DNA reads as TGTGCCAGCAGTTACGGTCTTTTAGGGGCAACGGGTACCCAGTACTTC. Protein sequence: CASSYGLLGATGTQYF.

The chain uses TRBV18 and TRBJ1-6, with no clear D. The CDR3 consists of 13 residues. Trimming left V 2 bases short and J 14 bases short, with 13 bases between. Germline V gene lookup returns CDR1 KGHSH and CDR2 LQKENI. CDR3 residues: CASSPNPLMSLHF. CDR3 nucleotides: TGTGCCAGCTCACCAAATCCCCTGATGTCCCTCCACTTT.

The chain employs TRBV20-1 and TRBJ1-2; 9 positions match TRBD1. The V segment lost 5 bases and the J segment 4 bases; nucleotides outside the gene matches: 8. This CDR3 is 14 amino acids long. Germline-derived CDR1 and CDR2 are DFQATT and SNEGSKA (reference sequence). The CDR3 DNA reads as TGCAGTGCTCCTATACAGGGGGCACTCTATGGCTACACCTTC. It codes for CSAPIQGALYGYTF.

The chain is built from TRBV5-1 and TRBJ1-6; D possibly corresponds to TRBD1 (6 bases). The V gene lost 4 bases and the J gene lost 10 bases, with 12 bases spanning the gap. Germline-derived CDR1 and CDR2 are SGHRS and YFSETQ. This CDR3 spans 13 amino acids. This CDR3 reads CASSPEGGSPLHF. DNA for the CDR3: TGCGCCAGCAGCCCGGAGGGGGGCTCACCCCTCCACTTT.

The chain uses TRBV30 and TRBJ2-5, with D unclear. This CDR3 comprises 14 residues. Trimming cost V 4 bases and J 1 base, with 13 bases left between them. Germline CDR1 and CDR2: GTSNPN and SVGIG (reference sequence). CDR3 nucleotide sequence: TGTGCCTGGAAAGCTCGTGGATCCCAAGAGACCCAGTACTTC. Translation gives CAWKARGSQETQYF.

The CDR3 DNA sequence: TGTGCCAGCAGTGACAGGAGCGGGGTATACAATGAGCAGTTCTTC. It is translated as CASSDRSGVYNEQFF. The V call is TRBV6-2 or TRBV6-3, the J call TRBJ2-1, with TRBD2 as a possible D gene (7 bases). Germline V gene sequence: CDR1 MNHEY, CDR2 SVGEGT. The CDR3 length is 15 residues. Trimming removed 5 bases from V and 4 bases from J, with 15 bases in between.

A few counts support this clonotype. The junction departs from the called germline gene at one end, perhaps through a read error. This chain joins TRBV2 and TRBJ2-7, with D maybe TRBD1 (6 bases). The CDR3 has 12 amino acids. Germline CDR1 and CDR2: SNHLY and FYNNEI. The CDR3 sequence: CASSEGVKGTHF. As DNA, the CDR3 is TGTGCCAGCAGTGAAGGAGTAAAGGGGACACACTTC. Full variable domain (outside the CDR3, taken from reference TRBV2 and TRBJ2-7): EPEVTQTPSHQVTQMGQEVILRCVPISNHLYFYWYRQILGQKVEFLVSFYNNEISEKSEIFDDQFSVERPDGSNFTLKIRSTKLEDSAMYFCASSEGVKGTHFGPGTRLTVT.